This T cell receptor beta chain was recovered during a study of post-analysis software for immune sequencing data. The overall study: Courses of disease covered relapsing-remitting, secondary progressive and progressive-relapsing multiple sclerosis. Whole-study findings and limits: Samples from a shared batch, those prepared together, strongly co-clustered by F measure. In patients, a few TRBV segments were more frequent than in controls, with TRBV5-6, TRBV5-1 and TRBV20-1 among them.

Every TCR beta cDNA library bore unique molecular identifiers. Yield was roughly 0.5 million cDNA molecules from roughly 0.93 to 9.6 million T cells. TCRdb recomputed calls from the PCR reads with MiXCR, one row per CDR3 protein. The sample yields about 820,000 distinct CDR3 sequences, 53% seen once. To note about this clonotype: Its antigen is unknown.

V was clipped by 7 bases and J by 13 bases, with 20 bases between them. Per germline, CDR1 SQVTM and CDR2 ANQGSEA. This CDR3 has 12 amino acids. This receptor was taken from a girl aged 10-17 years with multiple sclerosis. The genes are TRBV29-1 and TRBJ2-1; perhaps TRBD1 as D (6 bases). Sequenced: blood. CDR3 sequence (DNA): TGCAGCGGCGGAAATACACTGACAGGCCAGTTCTTC. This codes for CSGGNTLTGQFF.